This entry concerns a single TCR beta chain. How the authors handled the data: Counts of nucleated cells, estimated from reference gene primer amplification, were obtained. TCRdb's table, derived via immunoSEQ multiplex PCR, lists solely in-frame clones and lacks some. Clone size and the V and J calls come from that table; the DNA yielded D and trimming. Among roughly 160,000 clones listed, less than 90% were seen once. The data were taken from a study of blood T cell repertoires in COVID-19. Overall study context: Samples representing acute and convalescent COVID-19 were sourced from the United States, Italy and Spain.

Trimming stripped 4 bases from V and 3 bases from J, with 13 bases between. The CDR3 loop spans 14 amino acids. CDR1 and CDR2 from the germline V gene are LGHDT and YNNKEL (reference sequence). The specimen sequenced was peripheral blood. The V and J genes are TRBV3-1 (or the pseudogene TRBV3-2) and TRBJ2-7, with a weak D call TRBD2 (5 bases). This TCR was sampled from a young man with active or convalescent COVID-19. CDR3: CASSRSGTHYEQYF. CDR3 sequence (DNA): TGTGCCAGCAGCCGTTCGGGAACACACTACGAGCAGTACTTC.